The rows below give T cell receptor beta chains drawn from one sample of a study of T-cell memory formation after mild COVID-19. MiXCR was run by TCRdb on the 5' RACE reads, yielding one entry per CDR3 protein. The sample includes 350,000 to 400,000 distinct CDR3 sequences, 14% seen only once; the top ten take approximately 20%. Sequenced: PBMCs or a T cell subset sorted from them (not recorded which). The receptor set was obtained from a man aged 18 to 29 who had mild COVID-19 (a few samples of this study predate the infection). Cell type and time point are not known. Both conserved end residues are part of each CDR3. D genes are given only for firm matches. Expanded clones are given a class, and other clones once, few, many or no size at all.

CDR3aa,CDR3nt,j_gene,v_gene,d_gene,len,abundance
CAISEWDTNTEAFF,TGTGCCATCAGTGAATGGGACACAAACACTGAAGCTTTCTTT,TRBJ1-1,TRBV10-3,NA,14,few
CASSLLGQGLNEQFF,TGTGCCAGCAGTTTATTGGGACAGGGACTCAATGAGCAGTTCTTC,TRBJ2-1,TRBV27,TRBD1,15,few
CASSLATYAGGETQYF,TGTGCCAGCAGCTTAGCGACGTACGCGGGGGGAGAGACCCAGTACTTC,TRBJ2-5,TRBV7-6,TRBD2,16,few
CASSFSRGQGRNEQFF,TGTGCCAGCAGCTTCTCCCGAGGTCAGGGGCGGAATGAGCAGTTCTTC,TRBJ2-1,TRBV7-2,NA,16,few
CASGKTGSVTQYF,TGTGCCAGTGGTAAGACAGGGTCAGTGACCCAGTACTTC,TRBJ2-5,TRBV19,TRBD1,13,few
CASGDGNTDTQYF,TGCGCCAGCGGGGACGGGAACACAGATACGCAGTATTTT,TRBJ2-3,TRBV10-2,NA,13,few
CSALPHDQETQYF,TGCAGCGCCCTACCCCATGATCAAGAGACCCAGTACTTC,TRBJ2-5,TRBV29-1,NA,13,few
CATSRDPTRGQDYGYTF,TGTGCCACCAGCAGAGACCCAACCCGGGGGCAAGACTATGGCTACACCTTC,TRBJ1-2,TRBV15,NA,17,NA
CASSLADRSYNEQFF,TGCGCCAGCAGCTTGGCCGATCGCTCCTACAATGAGCAGTTCTTC,TRBJ2-1,TRBV5-1,NA,15,few
CSAPAGVDTQYF,TGCAGTGCCCCTGCGGGCGTAGATACGCAGTATTTT,TRBJ2-3,TRBV20-1,NA,12,few
CASSKGTVQYEQYF,TGTGCCAGCAGCAAAGGGACAGTACAATACGAGCAGTACTTC,TRBJ2-7,TRBV7-8,TRBD1,14,NA
CASSLHRNTEAFF,TGTGCCAGCAGTTTACATAGAAACACTGAAGCTTTCTTT,TRBJ1-1,TRBV3-1,NA,13,NA
CASSIGSPNTEAFF,TGTGCCAGTAGTATAGGCAGTCCGAACACTGAAGCTTTCTTT,TRBJ1-1,TRBV19,NA,14,few
CASSKEPKDRATNYGYTF,TGTGCCAGCAGCAAGGAGCCAAAGGACAGGGCGACTAACTATGGCTACACCTTC,TRBJ1-2,TRBV21-1,NA,18,NA